What follows are 4 T cell receptor beta chains derived from one specimen sequenced in a study of blood T cell repertoires in COVID-19. The table came from immunoSEQ multiplex PCR; TCRdb's copy has only in-frame clones and leaves some out. Here the sample spans fewer than 250,000 clones, almost 85% being singletons. Sequencing was carried out using peripheral blood. Source of these receptors: a man aged 50 to 59 with acute or convalescent COVID-19.

The chain employs TRBV4-1 and TRBJ2-3, with TRBD2 as a possible D gene (5 bases). CDR3 length equals 14 residues. Deletions cut 7 bases from V and 0 bases from J, with 11 bases between. Germline V gene sequence: CDR1 MGHRA, CDR2 YSYEKL. This CDR3 reads CASKAGLSTDTQYF. DNA of the CDR3: TGCGCCAGCAAGGCGGGTCTAAGCACAGATACGCAGTATTTT.

This clone has just a few counts. CDR3 amino acids: CSVAPSRPRLYGELFF. In DNA form, the CDR3 reads TGCAGCGTGGCCCCCTCGCGGCCCCGGCTCTACGGGGAGCTGTTTTTT. This chain joins TRBV29-1 and TRBJ2-2; D ambiguous. The germline gives CDR1 SQVTM, CDR2 ANQGSEA. Trimming stripped 6 bases from V and 7 bases from J, with 24 bases between. The length of the CDR3 is 16 residues.

This clone was seen only once. V gene TRBV6-5 combines with J gene TRBJ1-4, with TRBD1 as a possible D gene (5 bases). The CDR3 consists of 15 residues. CDR1 and CDR2 from the germline V gene are MNHEY and SVGAGI. The V end was cut by 5 bases, the J end by 6 bases, with 16 bases between. CDR3 sequence (DNA): TGTGCCAGCAGTCAGGGAGAGGGAGGTCATGAAAAACTGTTTTTT. As protein: CASSQGEGGHEKLFF.

The CDR3 DNA sequence: TGCAGCGTTGAGGAGATGAACACTGAAGCTTTCTTT. As protein: CSVEEMNTEAFF. The V gene is TRBV29-1, the J gene TRBJ1-1; no firm D call. Trimming removed 3 bases from V and 0 bases from J, with 5 bases in between. The CDR3 extends over 12 amino acids. CDR1 SQVTM and CDR2 ANQGSEA come from the germline V gene.